What follows is one T cell receptor beta chain and its context. Its antigen remains unidentified. The junction departs from germline at one end; a sequencing error may be responsible. Depth targeted 1 in 200,000 to 1 in 1 million T cells, averaging 10x coverage per clonotype. Only in-frame clones appear in the TCRdb table, and some are missing; sequencing was by immunoSEQ multiplex PCR. The data hold about 310,000 clones, with more than 65% observed a single time. Germline-derived CDR1 and CDR2 are SGHRS and YFSETQ. This CDR3 comprises 13 residues. This record belongs to a study of cytotoxic CD8 clonotypes in ibrutinib-treated CLL. Overall study: Responses comprised about 24 partial and 2 complete; at median about 68 months, roughly 15 remained remitted and about 12 progressed.

Study-wide results and limits: Clonality rose at ibrutinib response and fell back toward baseline at progression. With treatment, public clonotypes, which were uncommon, either contracted or remained stable.

The clonotype was recovered from a human donor with chronic lymphocytic leukemia. The chain uses TRBV5-1 and TRBJ2-7, with D maybe TRBD2 (6 bases). This specimen consisted of PBMCs, obtained before ibrutinib treatment. DNA for the CDR3: TGCGCCAGCAGCCGGGGGATAGCCTATGAGCAGTACTTC. Its translation is CASSRGIAYEQYF.